The present T cell receptor (beta chain) was sequenced within a study of technical replicates of blood from a handful of donors. Generated by immunoSEQ multiplex PCR, the TCRdb table keeps only in-frame clones and is missing some. The sample shows 60,000 or so clones, roughly 97% of them seen only once. The V end was cut by 9 bases, the J end by 2 bases, with 18 bases between. The CDR3 has 15 amino acids. Germline values: CDR1 MRHNA, CDR2 SNTAGT. This clonotype was obtained from a human donor in good health. The J gene is TRBJ2-3, the V gene TRBV6-4; tentative D call: TRBD2 (5 bases). Sequencing was done on a sample of T cells isolated from PBMCs. The CDR3 coding sequence is TGTGCCAGAGTAGAGAGAGGGATATTCACAGATACGCAGTATTTT. Translating gives CARVERGIFTDTQYF.